Each of the 6 T cell receptor beta chains below was sequenced from the same sample in a study of blood T cell repertoires in COVID-19. Clones were read by immunoSEQ multiplex PCR, and TCRdb kept only the in-frame ones, dropping some. The data show approximately 300,000 clones, around 90% seen once. The sample taken for sequencing was PBMCs or T cells enriched from blood (not recorded which). The source is a woman younger than 35 with acute COVID-19.

V and J are TRBV27 and TRBJ2-7; 10 nucleotides match TRBD1. With 8 bases clipped from V and 5 bases from J, the junction kept 9 bases outside the gene matches. CDR1 and CDR2 (germline): MNHEY, SMNVEV (reference sequence). CDR3 size: 14 residues. The DNA for the CDR3 is TGTGCCAGCCGTCGGGACAGGGGTCTCAACGAGCAGTACTTC. Amino acids: CASRRDRGLNEQYF.

The genes are TRBV28 and TRBJ1-1, with D hard to call. Per the germline V gene, CDR1 is MDHEN and CDR2 is SYDVKM. Trimming left V 2 bases short and J 7 bases short, with 5 bases between. The CDR3 runs 11 residues. CDR3 protein: CASSLGDEAFF. The CDR3, as DNA: TGTGCCAGCAGTTTAGGAGATGAAGCTTTCTTT.

V usage is TRBV11-1 and J usage is TRBJ2-3, with TRBD1 matching 7 bases. Germline V gene sequence: CDR1 SGHAT, CDR2 FQDESV (reference sequence). This CDR3 is built from 15 residues. V trimming: 3 bases; J trimming: 2 bases; junction bases outside the gene matches: 5. The DNA of the CDR3 is TGTGCCAGCAGCTTGGGGCAGGGGGACACAGATACGCAGTATTTT. This translates into CASSLGQGDTDTQYF.

V is TRBV28 and J is TRBJ2-5, with 8 positions matching TRBD2. The CDR3 is 15 amino acids. V trimming: 2 bases; J trimming: 5 bases; junction bases outside the gene matches: 7. CDR1 and CDR2 (germline): MDHEN, SYDVKM. As DNA, the CDR3 is TGTGCCAGCAGTTTACCTCTAGCGGGCGGGGAGACCCAGTACTTC. Residues: CASSLPLAGGETQYF.

The chain joins TRBV4-1 to TRBJ1-5, with D possibly being TRBD1 (5 bases). CDR1 is MGHRA and CDR2 is YSYEKL in the germline V gene. Trimming stripped 1 base from V and 5 bases from J, with 12 bases between. This CDR3 is 15 amino acids long. The CDR3 nucleotides read TGCGCCAGCAGCCAAGGTGGCCTCAGGGATCAGCCCCAGCATTTT. This codes for CASSQGGLRDQPQHF.

The chain has TRBV15 and TRBJ2-5; 10 bases align to TRBD2. The V gene end was trimmed by 1 base and the J gene end by 5 bases; junction bases not matched to a gene: 4. Germline loops: CDR1 LNHNV, CDR2 YYDKDF (reference sequence). The CDR3 consists of 15 residues. CDR3 sequence (DNA): TGTGCCACCAGCAGAGGACTAGCGGGTGAGGAGACCCAGTACTTC. Translation: CATSRGLAGEETQYF. Using reference TRBV15 and TRBJ2-5 for the parts outside the CDR3, the full variable domain is DAMVIQNPRYQVTQFGKPVTLSCSQTLNHNVMYWYQQKSSQAPKLLFHYYDKDFNNEADTPDNFQSRRPNTSFCFLDIRSPGLGDTAMYLCATSRGLAGEETQYFGPGTRLLVL.